This entry lists 10 T cell receptor beta chains sequenced from one sample in a study of blood T cell repertoires in COVID-19. Sequencing used immunoSEQ multiplex PCR; TCRdb keeps in-frame clones, though not all of them. Seen here are about 18,000 clones, about 87% observed once, and the top ten hold roughly 5.3%. The material sequenced was PBMCs or T cells enriched from blood (not recorded which). The receptors here all came from a woman aged 25-40 years who had recovered from COVID-19.

The chain has TRBV5-1 and TRBJ1-2; unclear D gene. Trimming removed 0 bases at V and 1 base at J, with 7 bases between. Germline CDR1 reads SGHRS; CDR2 reads YFSETQ. There are 14 residues in the CDR3. The CDR3 reads CASSLESSNYGYTF. The CDR3 DNA is TGCGCCAGCAGCTTGGAGTCCAGTAACTATGGCTACACCTTC.

The chain combines TRBV14 with TRBJ2-3; 8 positions match TRBD2. The CDR3 has 16 amino acids. Germline V CDR1 and CDR2: SGHDN, FVKESK. V dropped 1 base and J dropped 6; count of bases not matched to a gene: 9. CDR3 nucleotide sequence: TGTGCCAGCAGCCAAGGTCGGGGGGGTTTTATGGATACGCAGTATTTT. It specifies CASSQGRGGFMDTQYF.

The genes are TRBV7-3 and TRBJ2-1, with D maybe TRBD2 (6 bases). This CDR3 comprises 16 residues. V dropped 1 base and J dropped 3 bases, with 13 bases sitting between them. Looked up from germline, CDR1 is SGHTA and CDR2 is FQGTGA. The CDR3 is CASSLNVGSGYNEQFF. The CDR3 DNA is TGTGCCAGCAGCTTAAATGTGGGTAGCGGCTACAATGAGCAGTTCTTC.

The chain uses TRBV7-2 and TRBJ2-7; TRBD1 is a possible D gene (7 bases). The CDR3 sequence is 14 residues long. The germline V gene has CDR1 SGHTA and CDR2 FQGNSA. V shed 6 bases and J shed 2 bases, with 14 bases lying between them. Written as DNA, the CDR3 is TGTGCCAGCAGTTTCCAGGGGGGACCCTACGAGCAGTACTTC. Protein product: CASSFQGGPYEQYF.

V usage is TRBV7-2 and J usage is TRBJ1-4, with 10 positions matching TRBD1. Trimming cost V 5 bases and J 7 bases; bases outside gene matches: 4. CDR1 and CDR2 from the germline V gene are SGHTA and FQGNSA. CDR3 size: 14 residues. This CDR3 reads CASSPRTGGEKLFF. CDR3 coding DNA: TGTGCCAGCAGCCCTCGGACAGGGGGTGAAAAACTGTTTTTT.

The CDR3: CSVTGDRAFYGYTF. CDR3 coding DNA: TGCAGCGTCACCGGGGACAGGGCGTTCTATGGCTACACCTTC. The V gene is TRBV29-1, the J gene TRBJ1-2; the match to TRBD1 covers 9 bases. The CDR3 is 14 residues long. CDR1 is SQVTM and CDR2 is ANQGSEA in the germline V gene. After removal of 6 bases from V and 4 bases from J, the junction contained 9 bases not matched to a gene.

The rearrangement joins TRBV30 to TRBJ2-3, with 10 positions matching TRBD1. CDR3 length equals 15 residues. Unmatched junction bases numbered 5, after V lost 3 bases and J lost 2 bases. Germline V gives CDR1 GTSNPN, CDR2 SVGIG (reference sequence). In nucleotides, the CDR3 is TGTGCCTGGAGAGGGGGACAGGGGATCACAGATACGCAGTATTTT. Its protein product is CAWRGGQGITDTQYF.

This chain links TRBV5-5 with TRBJ2-7; D is perhaps TRBD1 (5 bases). This CDR3 has 12 residues. Germline V CDR1 and CDR2: SGHKS, YYEKEE (reference sequence). The V and J ends lost 2 bases and 9 bases respectively, with 12 bases between them. The CDR3 DNA reads TGTGCCAGCAGCTTATGGACATACCTGCAGTACTTC. As protein: CASSLWTYLQYF.

This chain uses TRBV6-5 with TRBJ2-2; the D gene is possibly TRBD2 (7 bases). V dropped 4 bases and J dropped 5 bases, with 11 bases sitting between them. The germline CDR1 and CDR2 sequences are MNHEY and SVGAGI. The CDR3 sequence is 14 residues long. The CDR3 nucleotides read TGTGCCAGCAGTTGGAGGGGGGGAACCGGGGAGCTGTTTTTT. Translating gives CASSWRGGTGELFF.

The chain uses TRBV19 and TRBJ1-4; the D gene is possibly TRBD1 (5 bases). CDR3 length: 15 amino acids. CDR1 is LNHDA and CDR2 is SQIVND in the germline V gene (reference sequence). V lost 9 bases and J 5 bases, leaving 19 bases between the germline ends. CDR3 DNA: TGTGCCAGCGAAGAGTCGGGGGGTCCCAATGAAAAACTGTTTTTT. As protein: CASEESGGPNEKLFF.